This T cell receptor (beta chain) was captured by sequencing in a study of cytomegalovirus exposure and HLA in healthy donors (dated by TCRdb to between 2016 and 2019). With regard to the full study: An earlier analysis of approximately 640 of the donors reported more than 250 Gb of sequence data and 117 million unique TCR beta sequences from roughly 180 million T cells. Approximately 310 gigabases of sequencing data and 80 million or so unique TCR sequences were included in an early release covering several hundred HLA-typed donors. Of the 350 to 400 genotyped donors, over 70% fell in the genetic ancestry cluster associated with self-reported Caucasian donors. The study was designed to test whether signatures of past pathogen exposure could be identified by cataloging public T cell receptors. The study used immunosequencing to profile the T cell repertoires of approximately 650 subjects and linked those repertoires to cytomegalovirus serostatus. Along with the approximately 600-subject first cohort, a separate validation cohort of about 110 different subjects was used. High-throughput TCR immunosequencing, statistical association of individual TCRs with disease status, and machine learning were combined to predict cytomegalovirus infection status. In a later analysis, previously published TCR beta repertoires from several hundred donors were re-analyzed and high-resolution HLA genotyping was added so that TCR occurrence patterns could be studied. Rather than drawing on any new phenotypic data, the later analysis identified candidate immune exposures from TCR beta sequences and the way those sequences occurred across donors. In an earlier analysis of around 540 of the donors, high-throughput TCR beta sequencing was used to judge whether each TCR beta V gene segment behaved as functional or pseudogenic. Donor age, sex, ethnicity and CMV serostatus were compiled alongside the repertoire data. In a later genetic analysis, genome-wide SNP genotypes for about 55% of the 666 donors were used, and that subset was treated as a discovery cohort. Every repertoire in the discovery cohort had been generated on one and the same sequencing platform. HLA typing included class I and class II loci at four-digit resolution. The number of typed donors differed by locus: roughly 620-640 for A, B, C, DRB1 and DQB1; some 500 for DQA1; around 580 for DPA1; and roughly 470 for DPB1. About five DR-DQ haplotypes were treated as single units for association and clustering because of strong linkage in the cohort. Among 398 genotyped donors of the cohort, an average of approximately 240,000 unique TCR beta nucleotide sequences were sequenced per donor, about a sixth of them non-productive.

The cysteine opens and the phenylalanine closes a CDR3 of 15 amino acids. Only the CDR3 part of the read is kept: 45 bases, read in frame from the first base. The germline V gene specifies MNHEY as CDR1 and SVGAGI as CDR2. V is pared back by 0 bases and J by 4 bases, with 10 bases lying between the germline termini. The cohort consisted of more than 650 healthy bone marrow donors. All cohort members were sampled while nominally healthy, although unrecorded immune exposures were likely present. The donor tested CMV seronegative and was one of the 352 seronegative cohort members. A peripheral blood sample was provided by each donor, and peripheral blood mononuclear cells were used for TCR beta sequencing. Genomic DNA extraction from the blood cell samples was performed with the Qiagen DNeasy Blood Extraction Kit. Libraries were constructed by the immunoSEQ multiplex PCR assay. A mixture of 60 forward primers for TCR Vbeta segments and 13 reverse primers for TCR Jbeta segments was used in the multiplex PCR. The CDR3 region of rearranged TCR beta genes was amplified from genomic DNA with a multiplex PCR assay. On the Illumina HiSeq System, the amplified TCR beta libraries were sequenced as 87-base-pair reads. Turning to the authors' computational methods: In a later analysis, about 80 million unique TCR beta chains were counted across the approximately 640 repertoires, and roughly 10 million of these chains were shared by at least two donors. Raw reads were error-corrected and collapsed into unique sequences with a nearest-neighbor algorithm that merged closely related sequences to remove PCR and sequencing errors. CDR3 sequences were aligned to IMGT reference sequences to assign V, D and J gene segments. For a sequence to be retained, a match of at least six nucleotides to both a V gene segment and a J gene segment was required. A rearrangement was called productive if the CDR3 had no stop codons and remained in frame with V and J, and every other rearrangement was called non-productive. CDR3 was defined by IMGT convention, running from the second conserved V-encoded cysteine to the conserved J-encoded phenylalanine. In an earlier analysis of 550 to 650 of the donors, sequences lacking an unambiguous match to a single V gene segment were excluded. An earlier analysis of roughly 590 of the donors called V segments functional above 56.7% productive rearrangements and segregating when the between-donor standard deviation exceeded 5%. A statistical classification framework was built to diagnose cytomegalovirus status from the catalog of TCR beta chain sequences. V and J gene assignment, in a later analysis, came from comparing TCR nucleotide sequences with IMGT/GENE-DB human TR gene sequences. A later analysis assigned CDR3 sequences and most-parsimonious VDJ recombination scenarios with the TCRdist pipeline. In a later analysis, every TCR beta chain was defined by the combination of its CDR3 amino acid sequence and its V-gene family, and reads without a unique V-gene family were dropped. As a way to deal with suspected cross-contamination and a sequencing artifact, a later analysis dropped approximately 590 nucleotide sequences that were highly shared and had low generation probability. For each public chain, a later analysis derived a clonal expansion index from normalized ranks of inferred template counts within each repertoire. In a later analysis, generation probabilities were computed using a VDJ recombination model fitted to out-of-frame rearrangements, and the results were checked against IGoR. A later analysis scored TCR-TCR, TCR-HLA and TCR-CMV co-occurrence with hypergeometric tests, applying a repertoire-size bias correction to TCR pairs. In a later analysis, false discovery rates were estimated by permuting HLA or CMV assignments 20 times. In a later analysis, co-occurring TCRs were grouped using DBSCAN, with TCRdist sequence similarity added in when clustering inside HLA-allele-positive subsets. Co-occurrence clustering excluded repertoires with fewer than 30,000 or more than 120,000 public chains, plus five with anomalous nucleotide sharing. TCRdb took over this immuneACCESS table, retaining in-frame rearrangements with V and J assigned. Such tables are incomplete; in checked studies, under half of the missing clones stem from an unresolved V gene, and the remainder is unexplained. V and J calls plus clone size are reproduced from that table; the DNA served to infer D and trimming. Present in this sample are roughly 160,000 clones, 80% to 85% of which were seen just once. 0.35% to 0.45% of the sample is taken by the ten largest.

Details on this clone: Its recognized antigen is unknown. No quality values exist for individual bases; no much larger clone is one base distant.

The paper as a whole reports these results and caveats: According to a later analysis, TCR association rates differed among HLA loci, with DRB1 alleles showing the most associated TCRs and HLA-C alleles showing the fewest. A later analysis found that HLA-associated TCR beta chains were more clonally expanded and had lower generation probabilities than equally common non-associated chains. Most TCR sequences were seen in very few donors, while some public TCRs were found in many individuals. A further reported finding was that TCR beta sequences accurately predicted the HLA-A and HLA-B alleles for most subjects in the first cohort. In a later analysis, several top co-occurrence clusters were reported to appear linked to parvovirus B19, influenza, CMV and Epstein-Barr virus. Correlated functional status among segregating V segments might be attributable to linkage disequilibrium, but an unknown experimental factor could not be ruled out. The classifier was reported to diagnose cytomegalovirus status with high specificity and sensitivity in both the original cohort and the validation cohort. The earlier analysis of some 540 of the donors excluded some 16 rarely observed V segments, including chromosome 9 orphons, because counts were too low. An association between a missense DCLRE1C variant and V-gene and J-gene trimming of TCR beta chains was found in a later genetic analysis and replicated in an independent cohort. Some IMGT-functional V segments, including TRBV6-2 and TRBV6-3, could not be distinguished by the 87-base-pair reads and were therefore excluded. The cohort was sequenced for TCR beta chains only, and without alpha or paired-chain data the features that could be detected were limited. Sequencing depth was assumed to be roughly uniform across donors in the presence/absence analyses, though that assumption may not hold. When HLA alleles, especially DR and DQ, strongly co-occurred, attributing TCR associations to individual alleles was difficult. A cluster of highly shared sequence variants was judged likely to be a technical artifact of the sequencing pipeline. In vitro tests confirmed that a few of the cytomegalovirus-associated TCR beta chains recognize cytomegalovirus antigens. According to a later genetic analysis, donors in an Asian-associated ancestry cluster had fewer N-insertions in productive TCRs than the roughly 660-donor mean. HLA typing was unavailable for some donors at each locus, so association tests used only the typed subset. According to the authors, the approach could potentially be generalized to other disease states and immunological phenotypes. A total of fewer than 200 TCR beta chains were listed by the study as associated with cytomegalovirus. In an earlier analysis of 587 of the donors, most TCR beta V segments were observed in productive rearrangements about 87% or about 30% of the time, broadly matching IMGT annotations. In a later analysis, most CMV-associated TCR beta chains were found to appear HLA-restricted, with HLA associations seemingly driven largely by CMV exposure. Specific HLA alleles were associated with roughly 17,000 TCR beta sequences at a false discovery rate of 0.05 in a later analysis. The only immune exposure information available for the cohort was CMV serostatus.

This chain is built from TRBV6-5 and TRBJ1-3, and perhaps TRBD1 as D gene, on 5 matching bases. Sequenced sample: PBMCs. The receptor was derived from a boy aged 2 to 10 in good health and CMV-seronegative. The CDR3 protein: CASSYSMAGGNTIYF. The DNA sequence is TGTGCCAGCAGTTACTCGATGGCAGGGGGAAACACCATATATTTT.